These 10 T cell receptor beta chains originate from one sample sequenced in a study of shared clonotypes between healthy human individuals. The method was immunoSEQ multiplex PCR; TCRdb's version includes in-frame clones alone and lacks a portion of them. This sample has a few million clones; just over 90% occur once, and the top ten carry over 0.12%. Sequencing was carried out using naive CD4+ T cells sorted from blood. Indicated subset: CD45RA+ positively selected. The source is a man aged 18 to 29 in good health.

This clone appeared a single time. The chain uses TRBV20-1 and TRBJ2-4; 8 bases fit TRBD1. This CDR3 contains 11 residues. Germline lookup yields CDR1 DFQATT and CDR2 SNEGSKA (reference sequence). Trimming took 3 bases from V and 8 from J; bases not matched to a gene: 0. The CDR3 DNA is TGCAGTGCTAGGGACAGGGACATTCAGTACTTC. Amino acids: CSARDRDIQYF.

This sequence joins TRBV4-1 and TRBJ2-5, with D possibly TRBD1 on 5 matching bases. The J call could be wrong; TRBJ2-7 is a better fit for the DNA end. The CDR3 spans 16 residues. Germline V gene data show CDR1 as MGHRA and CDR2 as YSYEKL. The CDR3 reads CASSRGHGPSSYEQYF. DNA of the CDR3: TGCGCCAGCAGCCGCGGACACGGACCCAGCTCCTACGAGCAGTACTTC.

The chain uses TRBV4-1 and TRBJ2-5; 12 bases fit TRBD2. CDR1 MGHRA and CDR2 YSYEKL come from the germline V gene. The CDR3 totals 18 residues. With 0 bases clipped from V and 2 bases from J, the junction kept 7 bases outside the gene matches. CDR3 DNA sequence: TGCGCCAGCAGCCAAGATAACCCCGGACTAGCGGGGCAAGAGACCCAGTACTTC. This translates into CASSQDNPGLAGQETQYF.

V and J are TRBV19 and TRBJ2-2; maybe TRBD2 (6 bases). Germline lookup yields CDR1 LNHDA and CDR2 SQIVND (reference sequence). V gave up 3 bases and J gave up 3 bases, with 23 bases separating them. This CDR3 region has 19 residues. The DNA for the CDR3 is TGTGCCAGTAGTATTAGCTTAGGAGGGGCGAGGCGAGACACCGGGGAGCTGTTTTTT. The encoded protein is CASSISLGGARRDTGELFF.

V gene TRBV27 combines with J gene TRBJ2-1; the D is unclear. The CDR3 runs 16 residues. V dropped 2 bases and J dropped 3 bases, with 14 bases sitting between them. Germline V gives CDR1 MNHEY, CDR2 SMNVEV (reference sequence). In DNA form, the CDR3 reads TGTGCCAGCAGTTTAAGGAACTCCCTCCTCTACAATGAGCAGTTCTTC. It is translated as CASSLRNSLLYNEQFF.

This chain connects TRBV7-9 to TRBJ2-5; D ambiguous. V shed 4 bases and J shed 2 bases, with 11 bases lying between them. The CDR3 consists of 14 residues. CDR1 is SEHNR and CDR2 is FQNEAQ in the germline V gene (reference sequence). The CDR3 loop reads CASSYSNLQETQYF. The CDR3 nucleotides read TGTGCCAGCAGCTACAGCAATTTACAAGAGACCCAGTACTTC.

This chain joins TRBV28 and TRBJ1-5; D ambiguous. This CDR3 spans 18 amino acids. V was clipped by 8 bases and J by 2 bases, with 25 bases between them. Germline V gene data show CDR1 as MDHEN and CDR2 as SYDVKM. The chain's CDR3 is CASCTGMILSPGNQPQHF. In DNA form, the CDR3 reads TGTGCCAGCTGTACCGGGATGATCCTAAGTCCTGGCAATCAGCCCCAGCATTTT.

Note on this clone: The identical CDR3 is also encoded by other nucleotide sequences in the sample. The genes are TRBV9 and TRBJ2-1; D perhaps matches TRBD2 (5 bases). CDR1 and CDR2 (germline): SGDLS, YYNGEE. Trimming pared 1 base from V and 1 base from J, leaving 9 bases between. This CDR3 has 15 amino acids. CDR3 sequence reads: CASSVSGRSYNEQFF. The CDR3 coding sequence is TGTGCCAGCAGCGTAAGCGGTCGGTCCTACAATGAGCAGTTCTTC.

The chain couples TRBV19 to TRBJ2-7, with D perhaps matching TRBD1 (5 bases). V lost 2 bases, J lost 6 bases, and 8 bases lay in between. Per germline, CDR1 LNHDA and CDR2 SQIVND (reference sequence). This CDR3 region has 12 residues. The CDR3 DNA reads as TGTGCCAGTAGTATACAAAGGGGCGAGCAGTACTTC. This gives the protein CASSIQRGEQYF.

Here the CDR3 DNA reads TGTGCCAGCATGCCCGGACTAGCGGGGAACAATGAGCAGTTCTTC. Translating it yields CASMPGLAGNNEQFF. The chain uses TRBV27 and TRBJ2-1; 12 nucleotides align to TRBD2. The CDR3 loop spans 15 amino acids. V shed 7 bases and J 5 bases; nucleotides not matched to a gene: 6. CDR1 MNHEY and CDR2 SMNVEV come from the germline V gene (reference sequence).